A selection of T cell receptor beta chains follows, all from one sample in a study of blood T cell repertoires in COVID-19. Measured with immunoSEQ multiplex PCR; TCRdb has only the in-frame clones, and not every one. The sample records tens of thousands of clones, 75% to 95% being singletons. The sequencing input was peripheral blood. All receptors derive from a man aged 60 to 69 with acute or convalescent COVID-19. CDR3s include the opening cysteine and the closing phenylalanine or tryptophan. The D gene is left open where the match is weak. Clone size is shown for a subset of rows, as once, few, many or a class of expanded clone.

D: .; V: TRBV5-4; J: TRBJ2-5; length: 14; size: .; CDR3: CASSLMAGQETQYF; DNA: TGTGCCAGCAGCTTGATGGCGGGCCAAGAGACCCAGTACTTC
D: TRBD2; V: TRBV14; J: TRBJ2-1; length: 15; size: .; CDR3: CASSHITSGYNEQFF; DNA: TGTGCCAGCAGCCATATCACTAGCGGCTACAATGAGCAGTTCTTC
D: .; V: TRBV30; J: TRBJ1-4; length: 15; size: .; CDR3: CAWSPGGGATEKLFF; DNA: TGTGCCTGGAGTCCAGGCGGGGGCGCAACTGAAAAACTGTTTTTT
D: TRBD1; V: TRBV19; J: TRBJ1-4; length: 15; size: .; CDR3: CASSIVGTGLEKLFF; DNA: TGTGCCAGTAGTATAGTCGGGACAGGGCTTGAAAAACTGTTTTTT
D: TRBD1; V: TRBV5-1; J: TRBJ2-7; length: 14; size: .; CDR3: CASSTPDRDAEQYF; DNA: TGCGCCAGCAGCACGCCGGACAGGGATGCCGAGCAGTACTTC
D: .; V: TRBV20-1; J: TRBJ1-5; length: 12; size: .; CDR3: CSASRLDQPQHF; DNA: TGCAGTGCTAGTCGGTTAGATCAGCCCCAGCATTTT
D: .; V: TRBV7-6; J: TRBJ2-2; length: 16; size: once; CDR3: CASSPDPSLNTGELFF; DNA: TGTGCCAGCAGCCCGGATCCTAGCCTTAACACCGGGGAGCTGTTTTTT
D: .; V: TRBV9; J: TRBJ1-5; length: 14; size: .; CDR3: CASSATDSNQPQHF; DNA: TGTGCCAGCAGCGCGACTGATAGCAATCAGCCCCAGCATTTT
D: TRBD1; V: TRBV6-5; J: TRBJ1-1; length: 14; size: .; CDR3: CASRVDRVGTEAFF; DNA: TGTGCCAGCAGAGTCGACAGGGTCGGAACTGAAGCTTTCTTT
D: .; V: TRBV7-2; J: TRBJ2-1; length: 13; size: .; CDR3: CASSLARYNEQFF; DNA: TGTGCCAGCAGCTTAGCCAGGTACAATGAGCAGTTCTTC
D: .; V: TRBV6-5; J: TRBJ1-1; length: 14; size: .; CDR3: CASFALGQNTEAFF; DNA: TGTGCCAGCTTCGCGTTGGGGCAGAACACTGAAGCTTTCTTT
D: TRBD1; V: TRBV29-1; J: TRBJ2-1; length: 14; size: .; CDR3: CSVYSGTGVDEQFF; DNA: TGCAGCGTCTACTCCGGGACAGGGGTCGATGAGCAGTTCTTC
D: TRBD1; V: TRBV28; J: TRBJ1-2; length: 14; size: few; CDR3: CASRGLGQGGGYTF; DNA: TGTGCCAGCAGGGGATTAGGACAGGGAGGAGGCTACACCTTC
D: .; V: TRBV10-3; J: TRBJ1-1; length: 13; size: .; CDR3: CATLAMLNTEAFF; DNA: TGTGCCACCTTGGCCATGCTGAACACTGAAGCTTTCTTT
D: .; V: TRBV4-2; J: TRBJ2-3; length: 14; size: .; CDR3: CASSQVGGTDTQYF; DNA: TGTGCCAGCAGCCAAGTGGGCGGGACAGATACGCAGTATTTT
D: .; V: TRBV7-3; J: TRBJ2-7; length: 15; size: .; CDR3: CASSLGGGSVYEQYF; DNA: TGTGCCAGCAGCTTAGGGGGCGGGAGTGTATACGAGCAGTACTTC
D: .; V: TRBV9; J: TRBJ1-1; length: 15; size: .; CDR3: CASSVSSRPNTEAFF; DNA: TGTGCCAGCAGCGTAAGCAGCAGGCCGAACACTGAAGCTTTCTTT
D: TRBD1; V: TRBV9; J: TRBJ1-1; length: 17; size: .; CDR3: CASSGSGGIIGNTEAFF; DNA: TGTGCCAGCAGCGGGTCAGGGGGGATCATTGGGAACACTGAAGCTTTCTTT
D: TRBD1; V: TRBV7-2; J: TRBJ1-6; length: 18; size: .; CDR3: CASSFSPLRQGGNSPLHF; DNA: TGTGCCAGCAGCTTCTCCCCACTTAGACAGGGGGGTAATTCACCCCTCCACTTT
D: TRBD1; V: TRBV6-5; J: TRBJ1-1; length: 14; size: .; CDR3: CASTTGTANTEAFF; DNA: TGTGCCAGCACCACCGGGACAGCAAACACTGAAGCTTTCTTT
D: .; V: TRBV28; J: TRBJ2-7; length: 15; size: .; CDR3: CASSLRPAPNYEQYF; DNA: TGTGCCAGCAGTTTGCGGCCCGCTCCAAACTACGAGCAGTACTTC
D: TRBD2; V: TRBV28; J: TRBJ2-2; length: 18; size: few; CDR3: CASSLETRASGRSGELFF; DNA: TGTGCCAGCAGCCTAGAAACGAGGGCTAGCGGGAGATCCGGGGAGCTGTTTTTT
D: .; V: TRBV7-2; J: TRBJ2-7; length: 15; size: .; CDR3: CASSLERGSSYEQYF; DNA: TGTGCCAGCAGCTTAGAACGGGGAAGCTCCTACGAGCAGTACTTC
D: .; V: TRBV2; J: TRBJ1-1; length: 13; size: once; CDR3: CASSEALGTEAFF; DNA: TGTGCCAGCAGTGAAGCGCTCGGGACTGAAGCTTTCTTT
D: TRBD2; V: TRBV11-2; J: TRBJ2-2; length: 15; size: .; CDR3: CASSLLAGATGELFF; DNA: TGTGCCAGCAGCTTACTAGCGGGAGCCACCGGGGAGCTGTTTTTT
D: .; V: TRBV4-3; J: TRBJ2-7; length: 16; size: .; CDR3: CASSQEGGRPSYEQYF; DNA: TGCGCCAGCAGCCAAGAGGGGGGACGGCCCTCCTACGAGCAGTACTTC
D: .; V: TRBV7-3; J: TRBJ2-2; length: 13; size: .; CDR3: CATSRENTGELFF; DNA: TGTGCCACCTCCCGGGAAAACACCGGGGAGCTGTTTTTT
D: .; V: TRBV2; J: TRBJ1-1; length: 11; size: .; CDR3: CASSEDRGAFF; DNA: TGTGCCAGCAGTGAAGATCGGGGAGCTTTCTTT
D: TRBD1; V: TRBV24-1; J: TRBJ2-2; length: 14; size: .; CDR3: CATSGTGQTGELFF; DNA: TGTGCCACCAGTGGGACAGGACAAACCGGGGAGCTGTTTTTT
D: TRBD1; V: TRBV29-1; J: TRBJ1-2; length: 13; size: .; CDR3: CSAGTGGGYGYTF; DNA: TGCAGCGCTGGGACAGGGGGCGGCTATGGCTACACCTTC
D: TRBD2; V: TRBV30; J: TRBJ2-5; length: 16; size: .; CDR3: CAWSSGTSGREETQYF; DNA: TGTGCCTGGAGTTCGGGGACTAGCGGGAGGGAAGAGACCCAGTACTTC
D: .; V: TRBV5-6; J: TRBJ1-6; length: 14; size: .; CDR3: CASSPQGLDSPLHF; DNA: TGTGCCAGCAGCCCACAGGGTTTAGATTCACCCCTCCACTTT
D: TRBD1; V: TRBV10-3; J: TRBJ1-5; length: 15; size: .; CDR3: CATQTQGEGNQPQHF; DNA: TGTGCCACTCAAACCCAGGGGGAAGGGAATCAGCCCCAGCATTTT
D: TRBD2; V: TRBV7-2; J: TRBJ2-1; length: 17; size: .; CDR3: CASSGGTSWSSYNEQFF; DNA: TGTGCCAGCAGCGGAGGGACTAGCTGGAGCTCCTACAATGAGCAGTTCTTC
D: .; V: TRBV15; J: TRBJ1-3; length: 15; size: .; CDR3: CATSRDYSSGNTIYF; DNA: TGTGCCACCAGCAGAGACTACAGCTCTGGAAACACCATATATTTT
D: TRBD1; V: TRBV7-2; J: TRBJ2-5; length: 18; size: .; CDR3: CASSFSLPEAQGVNAQYF; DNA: TGTGCCAGCAGCTTTTCCCTGCCCGAGGCCCAGGGGGTTAACGCCCAGTACTTC